This T cell receptor beta chain is drawn from a study of molecular identifiers for immune sequencing clone quantification. Study overall: Naive CD8 cell RNA, from roughly 20,000 or 100,000 cells, was split five ways in replicates, with four sequenced.

Naive CD8 T cells, phenotype CD8+CD4-CCR7+CD45RA+, were sorted. Many counts were recorded for this clonotype. This CDR3 comprises 10 residues. V was trimmed by 3 bases and J by 6 bases, leaving 2 bases between them. Germline V lookup: CDR1 SNHLY, CDR2 FYNNEI. TCRdb reanalysed the PCR reads using MiXCR and keeps one entry per CDR3 protein. This sample has approximately 97,000 distinct CDR3 sequences, with less than 35% found just once. This clonotype originated in a human donor in good health. Some libraries in this study had Jurkat cell RNA spiked in. Sequences were obtained from naive CD8+ T cells from blood, with Jurkat cell RNA spiked in. Documented subset: FACS-sorted CD8+CD4-CCR7+CD45RA+ naive T cells. The rearrangement joins TRBV2 to TRBJ1-1, with D uncertain. The CDR3 spells CASSEAEAFF. CDR3 bases: TGTGCCAGCAGTGAGGCTGAAGCTTTCTTT.